These 29 T cell receptor beta chains share one sample of origin, sequenced in a study of blood T cells in healthy people across ages. Alongside a J-beta primer mix, a sample-barcoded 5' primer served in a second PCR lasting about 6 to 12 cycles. TCRdb reprocessed the 5' RACE reads via MiXCR and lists one record per CDR3 protein. Among over a million distinct CDR3 sequences, 35% to 45% were seen once, and the ten largest hold over 3.5%. Sequencing used blood. The receptors were sampled from a woman under 30 in good health.

The chain links TRBV28 to TRBJ1-2; TRBD1 aligns across 9 bases. The CDR3 sequence is 16 residues long. Germline CDR1 reads MDHEN; CDR2 reads SYDVKM. With 4 bases clipped from V and 8 bases from J, the junction kept 14 bases outside the gene matches. The CDR3 loop reads CASSSPGTGSGEGYTF. In DNA form, the CDR3 reads TGTGCCAGCAGTTCCCCCGGGACAGGGAGCGGCGAGGGCTACACCTTC.

V and J are TRBV12-3 or TRBV12-4 and TRBJ1-5; D gene ambiguous. Trimming shortened V by 7 bases and J by 0 bases, and 4 bases separated the two germline ends. The CDR3 runs to 12 residues. The CDR3 DNA is TGTGCCAGCACTTTTAGCAATCAGCCCCAGCATTTT. Amino acid sequence: CASTFSNQPQHF.

The rearrangement joins TRBV3-1 to TRBJ1-1, with unresolved D. This CDR3 contains 13 residues. V gave up 4 bases and J gave up 4 bases, with 10 bases separating them. Germline V gene lookup returns CDR1 LGHDT and CDR2 YNNKEL (reference sequence). The CDR3 is CASSRQLTTEAFF. The CDR3 nucleotides read TGTGCCAGCAGCCGGCAACTAACCACTGAAGCTTTCTTT.

The J gene is TRBJ1-5, the V gene TRBV6-6; D is possibly TRBD1 (5 bases). The CDR3 totals 13 residues. The ends were cut back, 2 bases at V and 7 bases at J, with 9 bases in the middle. Germline V gene data show CDR1 as MNHNY and CDR2 as SVGAGI (reference sequence). CDR3 coding DNA: TGTGCCAGCAGTTACGAGAACAGGCAGCCCCAGCATTTT. This gives the protein CASSYENRQPQHF.

The chain couples TRBV19 to TRBJ2-7; D possibly uses TRBD1 or TRBD2 (6 bases each). The CDR3 has 15 amino acids. The V gene's germline CDR1 is LNHDA and CDR2 SQIVND (reference sequence). The V and J ends lost 10 bases and 7 bases respectively, with 26 bases between them. The CDR3 reads CATSDRGASYNEQYF. The CDR3 coding sequence is TGTGCCACATCCGATAGGGGGGCAAGCTACAATGAGCAGTACTTC.

This clonotype was seen a few times. This chain connects TRBV11-2 to TRBJ2-7, with 7 bases lining up with TRBD2. The trim removed 5 bases at V and 3 bases at J, leaving 4 bases unmatched. The CDR3 is 13 residues long. Germline CDR1 reads SGHAT; CDR2 reads FQNNGV. The CDR3 DNA is TGTGCCAGCAGCGCGGGAGCGATCTACGAGCAGTACTTC. It yields the protein CASSAGAIYEQYF.

This rearrangement joins TRBV12-3 or TRBV12-4 to TRBJ2-3; 8 bases fit TRBD2. The CDR3 extends over 14 amino acids. With 6 bases clipped from V and 6 bases from J, the junction kept 8 bases outside the gene matches. This chain's CDR3 is CASRNPGGVDTQYF. Written as DNA, the CDR3 is TGTGCCAGCAGAAATCCCGGGGGGGTGGATACGCAGTATTTT.

The gene calls are TRBV5-1 and TRBJ2-5, with 9 bases lining up with TRBD2. Germline V gene data show CDR1 as SGHRS and CDR2 as YFSETQ. J lost 1 base, V lost 0 bases, and 4 bases had no gene match. The CDR3 consists of 16 residues. The CDR3 reads CASSLELAGSQETQYF. The CDR3 DNA reads TGCGCCAGCAGCTTGGAACTAGCGGGCTCCCAAGAGACCCAGTACTTC.

The V call is TRBV7-6, the J call TRBJ1-2; TRBD1 matches at 8 bases. From germline, CDR1 is SGHVS and CDR2 FNYEAQ. There are 17 residues in the CDR3. V lost 1 base to trimming and J lost 3 bases; unmatched junction nucleotides: 10. In DNA, the CDR3 is TGTGCCAGCAGCTTAGAAGACAGGGGCCCCCTTTACTATGGCTACACCTTC. It encodes CASSLEDRGPLYYGYTF.

The table lists this clonotype with a few counts. This chain links TRBV20-1 with TRBJ2-7, with 9 bases fitting TRBD1. There are 13 residues in the CDR3. Trimming removed 5 bases from V and 4 bases from J; junction bases left unmatched: 6. Germline CDR1 is DFQATT and CDR2 is SNEGSKA (reference sequence). CDR3 loop: CSALQGAKYEQYF. The CDR3 bases are TGCAGTGCTCTACAGGGGGCCAAATACGAGCAGTACTTC.

This clonotype has more than one count but fewer than ten. J is TRBJ2-1 and V is TRBV7-2, with 11 bases lining up with TRBD2. CDR1 and CDR2 from the germline V gene are SGHTA and FQGNSA. The CDR3 spans 15 residues. J lost 9 bases, V lost 2 bases, and 6 bases had no gene match. The CDR3 region is CASSLNSGRGGEQFF. The CDR3, as DNA: TGTGCCAGCAGCTTAAATAGCGGGAGGGGAGGTGAGCAGTTCTTC. Based on the CDR3 plus reference TRBV7-2 and TRBJ2-1, the full variable domain is GAGVSQSPSNKVTEKGKDVELRCDPISGHTALYWYRQSLGQGLEFLIYFQGNSAPDKSGLPSDRFSAERTGGSVSTLTIQRTQQEDSAVYLCASSLNSGRGGEQFFGPGTRLTVL.

This clonotype has only a few counts. This chain links TRBV6-4 with TRBJ2-7; D is ambiguous. CDR1 MRHNA and CDR2 SNTAGT come from the germline V gene. The CDR3 is 15 residues long. Trimming removed 2 bases at V and 2 bases at J, with 13 bases between. This CDR3 reads CASSDRPLGPYEQYF. CDR3 DNA sequence: TGTGCCAGCAGTGACCGACCCCTAGGGCCCTACGAGCAGTACTTC.

This clonotype was detected only a few times. The chain is built from TRBV11-2 and TRBJ2-7; the D gene is possibly TRBD1 (5 bases). Trimming took off 1 base at V and 0 bases at J, with 13 bases between the two ends. The CDR3 totals 16 residues. CDR1 and CDR2 from the germline V gene are SGHAT and FQNNGV. The CDR3 here is CASSLVVGPSSYEQYF. CDR3 in DNA: TGTGCCAGCAGCTTAGTGGTGGGGCCCAGCTCCTACGAGCAGTACTTC.

V and J are TRBV12-3 or TRBV12-4 and TRBJ2-5; 8 bases fit TRBD1. This CDR3 region has 13 residues. V lost 5 bases to trimming and J lost 4 bases; unmatched junction nucleotides: 3. CDR3 DNA: TGTGCCAGCAGTCCGACAGGGGCAGAGACCCAGTACTTC. It translates to CASSPTGAETQYF.

The table lists this clonotype with a few counts. V gene TRBV7-2 combines with J gene TRBJ1-2, with D tentatively TRBD1 (5 bases). The CDR3 has 13 residues. V was trimmed by 4 bases and J by 8 bases, leaving 14 bases between them. Germline loops: CDR1 SGHTA, CDR2 FQGNSA. Here the CDR3 reads CASSYSNRGGYTF. CDR3 DNA sequence: TGTGCCAGCAGCTACTCTAACCGGGGCGGCTACACCTTC.

The rearrangement joins TRBV30 to TRBJ1-1; no clear D gene. The germline V and J ends were trimmed by 0 bases and 2 bases, with 7 bases remaining between them. This CDR3 comprises 13 residues. Germline V gene sequence: CDR1 GTSNPN, CDR2 SVGIG (reference sequence). CDR3 sequence: CAWSVIANTEAFF. As DNA, the CDR3 is TGTGCCTGGAGTGTCATAGCTAACACTGAAGCTTTCTTT.

The genes are TRBV3-1 and TRBJ2-2; unclear D gene. Germline CDR1 is LGHDT and CDR2 is YNNKEL (reference sequence). The V gene lost 3 bases and the J gene lost 1 base, with 9 bases spanning the gap. The CDR3 has 15 amino acids. The CDR3 DNA reads as TGTGCCAGCAGCCAGCCGGGCAGGAACACCGGGGAGCTGTTTTTT. Translating gives CASSQPGRNTGELFF.

This clonotype turned up a few times. V usage is TRBV7-2 and J usage is TRBJ2-1, with D perhaps matching TRBD1 (6 bases). CDR3 length: 16 amino acids. Between the trimmed V and J ends, which lost 3 bases and 4 bases, there was a span of 16 bases. Germline V lookup: CDR1 SGHTA, CDR2 FQGNSA. This CDR3 is CASSFRNLQGYNEQFF. For the CDR3, the DNA is TGTGCCAGCAGCTTTCGGAACCTCCAGGGGTACAATGAGCAGTTCTTC. The whole variable domain, remainder taken from reference TRBV7-2 and TRBJ2-1, is GAGVSQSPSNKVTEKGKDVELRCDPISGHTALYWYRQSLGQGLEFLIYFQGNSAPDKSGLPSDRFSAERTGGSVSTLTIQRTQQEDSAVYLCASSFRNLQGYNEQFFGPGTRLTVL.

This chain joins TRBV4-1 and TRBJ2-7; 9 bases match TRBD1. Germline V CDR1 and CDR2: MGHRA, YSYEKL. The CDR3 spans 14 residues. V was pared by 4 bases and J by 5 bases, with 6 bases of the junction left unmatched. The CDR3 sequence: CASSPGTGHHEQYF. The CDR3 DNA is TGCGCCAGCAGCCCCGGGACAGGGCACCACGAGCAGTACTTC.

V and J are TRBV7-3 and TRBJ1-2; no clear D gene. This CDR3 has 13 residues. Per the germline V gene, CDR1 is SGHTA and CDR2 is FQGTGA. Between the trimmed V and J ends, which lost 0 bases and 6 bases, there was a span of 8 bases. CDR3 protein: CASSLTAGDGYTF. CDR3 in DNA: TGTGCCAGCAGCTTAACGGCAGGTGATGGCTACACCTTC.

Points on this clonotype: This may arise from a read error, as a much more abundant clone is one base away. The chain links TRBV29-1 to TRBJ2-7, with D possibly matching TRBD1 (5 bases). There are 12 residues in the CDR3. Germline CDR1 and CDR2: SQVTM and ANQGSEA. V lost 3 bases and J lost 7, with 13 bases in between. CDR3 sequence reads: CSVEDNRDEQYF. In DNA form, the CDR3 reads TGCAGCGTTGAGGACAATCGCGATGAGCAGTACTTC.

The V and J genes are TRBV27 and TRBJ2-5; 10 nucleotides match TRBD2. Germline trimming cut 5 bases from V and 13 bases from J; bases unmatched to any gene: 16. The length of the CDR3 is 15 residues. Germline CDR1 is MNHEY and CDR2 is SMNVEV (reference sequence). The CDR3 DNA reads TGTGCCAGCAGTCCGCTCGGGACTAGCGTCAATGAGCTGTACTTC. The encoded protein is CASSPLGTSVNELYF.

The chain couples TRBV25-1 to TRBJ2-2; 9 nucleotides agree with TRBD1. With V trimmed by 1 base and J by 5 bases, 5 bases remained unmatched. There are 16 residues in the CDR3. From germline, CDR1 is MGHDK and CDR2 SYGVNS. The CDR3 here is CASSESNRGLTGELFF. For the CDR3, the DNA is TGTGCCAGCAGTGAATCTAACAGGGGGCTTACCGGGGAGCTGTTTTTT. The full variable domain, completed using reference TRBV25-1 and TRBJ2-2, is EADIYQTPRYLVIGTGKKITLECSQTMGHDKMYWYQQDPGMELHLIHYSYGVNSTEKGDLSSESTVSRIRTEHFPLTLESARPSHTSQYLCASSESNRGLTGELFFGEGSRLTVL.

This chain links TRBV7-2 with TRBJ2-1; no definite D call. This CDR3 is 13 amino acids long. The V and J ends lost 3 bases and 7 bases respectively, with 10 bases between them. CDR1 SGHTA and CDR2 FQGNSA come from the germline V gene. The CDR3 DNA reads TGTGCCAGCAGCTTTGTGAAATTGAATGAGCAGTTCTTC. It codes for CASSFVKLNEQFF.

The chain is built from TRBV6-2 or TRBV6-3 and TRBJ2-5; TRBD2 is a possible D gene (5 bases). The CDR3 consists of 11 residues. CDR1 and CDR2 from the germline V gene are MNHEY and SVGEGT. Deletions cut 4 bases from V and 12 bases from J, with 12 bases between. CDR3 nucleotides: TGTGCCAGCAGTTGGCCTAGCCCTAAGTACTTC. Translating gives CASSWPSPKYF.

The chain couples TRBV28 to TRBJ2-7; 8 bases map to TRBD1. The end of the DNA aligns better with TRBJ2-5, so the J call may be wrong. There are 14 residues in the CDR3. Germline-derived CDR1 and CDR2 are MDHEN and SYDVKM. CDR3 sequence: CASSLYRGVETQYF. As DNA, the CDR3 is TGTGCCAGCAGTTTATACAGGGGGGTGGAGACCCAGTACTTC.

V and J are TRBV20-1 and TRBJ2-3; no reliable D call. The germline gives CDR1 DFQATT, CDR2 SNEGSKA (reference sequence). The V and J ends lost 0 bases and 3 bases respectively, with 10 bases between them. This CDR3 is built from 14 residues. The CDR3 protein is CSARDGSPTDTQYF. The CDR3 DNA is TGCAGTGCTAGAGATGGGTCCCCTACAGATACGCAGTATTTT.

The chain carries TRBV28 and TRBJ2-5; possible D gene TRBD1, 6 bases. V was clipped by 5 bases and J by 11 bases, with 30 bases between them. This CDR3 spans 17 amino acids. In germline, CDR1 is MDHEN, CDR2 SYDVKM. CDR3 nucleotide sequence: TGTGCCAGCAGTCAAGGACAGCGAATTGCCTACCGCAATGAGCAGTACTTC. Its translation is CASSQGQRIAYRNEQYF.

The sample holds a few counts of this clonotype. The J gene is TRBJ1-6, the V gene TRBV4-1; D is unresolved. The CDR3 covers 15 residues. Germline loops: CDR1 MGHRA, CDR2 YSYEKL. V was shortened by 2 bases and J by 4 bases, with 9 bases between the two germline ends. The CDR3 nucleotides read TGCGCCAGCAGCCAATCTACCGAATATAATTCACCCCTCCACTTT. As protein: CASSQSTEYNSPLHF.